A single sample is the source of the 9 T cell receptor beta chains below, sequenced in a study of CD8 T cells in ankylosing spondylitis. The study's findings and limits: Typical of ankylosing spondylitis blood, it appeared, was a TCR beta motif of fewer than 10 highly homologous variants.

No antigen is known for these receptors. TCRdb ran MiXCR on the 5' RACE reads and lists one entry per CDR3 protein. Of fewer than 400,000 distinct CDR3 sequences in the sample, less than 9.5% were seen once. Sequenced input: blood, either unsorted or a sorted T cell fraction (not recorded which). Receptors were obtained from a male donor with ankylosing spondylitis.

The genes are TRBV29-1 and TRBJ1-4; D remains ambiguous. The germline V gene has CDR1 SQVTM and CDR2 ANQGSEA. The CDR3 runs 14 residues. The germline V and J ends were trimmed by 7 bases and 6 bases, with 18 bases remaining between them. The CDR3 loop is CSAQGWESHEKLFF. The CDR3 nucleotides read TGCAGCGCCCAAGGCTGGGAGTCCCATGAAAAACTGTTTTTT.

The chain carries TRBV27 and TRBJ2-5; 8 bases agree with TRBD2. Germline CDR1 and CDR2: MNHEY and SMNVEV (reference sequence). The CDR3 spans 19 residues. Trimming took 6 bases from V and 5 from J; bases not matched to a gene: 23. The CDR3 DNA follows: TGTGCCAGCAGCCGGGACACCGAGGGTACCGGGAGGGCCAAGGAGACCCAGTACTTC. It encodes CASSRDTEGTGRAKETQYF.

The CDR3 DNA is TGCAGCGCCGAATCACAGGGTAGAGAGCAGTACTTC. This sequence encodes CSAESQGREQYF. The rearrangement links TRBV29-1 to TRBJ2-7; D perhaps matches TRBD1 (6 bases). This CDR3 has 12 residues. In germline, CDR1 is SQVTM, CDR2 ANQGSEA. V lost 7 bases, J lost 7 bases, and 17 bases lay in between.

The rearrangement joins TRBV4-3 to TRBJ1-6; D perhaps matches TRBD1 (6 bases). This CDR3 has 18 amino acids. CDR1 is LGHNA and CDR2 is YSLEER in the germline V gene. The V gene lost 5 bases and the J gene lost 5 bases, with 22 bases spanning the gap. CDR3 in amino acids: CASSTITQGPGDNSPLHF. CDR3 sequence (DNA): TGCGCCAGCAGCACCATTACTCAGGGGCCCGGGGATAATTCACCCCTCCACTTT.

The sample holds a few counts of this clonotype. The genes are TRBV29-1 and TRBJ1-1, with a possible D match to TRBD1 (6 bases). CDR3 length: 13 amino acids. The V gene's germline CDR1 is SQVTM and CDR2 ANQGSEA. V shed 7 bases and J shed 2 bases, with 14 bases lying between them. The CDR3 sequence: CSALRTENTEAFF. The DNA for the CDR3 is TGCAGCGCTCTGCGGACAGAAAACACTGAAGCTTTCTTT.

The J gene is TRBJ1-5, the V gene TRBV6-1, with D hard to call. The germline V gene has CDR1 MNHNS and CDR2 SASEGT. V lost 8 bases, J lost 4 bases, and 12 bases lay in between. This CDR3 is 13 amino acids long. The CDR3 sequence is CASSDFRNQPQHF. The CDR3 coding sequence is TGTGCCAGCTCTGATTTCAGGAATCAGCCCCAGCATTTT.

This clonotype showed up just a few times. The CDR3, as DNA: TGTGCCAGCAGCCAACTACAGGGCAATGAGCAGTTCTTC. Its protein is CASSQLQGNEQFF. This chain links TRBV14 with TRBJ2-1; tentatively, D is TRBD1 (6 bases). The germline gives CDR1 SGHDN, CDR2 FVKESK. The CDR3 extends over 13 amino acids. V was pared by 2 bases and J by 6 bases, with 8 bases between. The whole variable domain, filled in from reference TRBV14 and TRBJ2-1, reads EAGVTQFPSHSVIEKGQTVTLRCDPISGHDNLYWYRRVMGKEIKFLLHFVKESKQDESGMPNNRFLAERTGGTYSTLKVQPAELEDSGVYFCASSQLQGNEQFFGPGTRLTVL.

This sequence joins TRBV27 and TRBJ1-4, with a tentative D call TRBD1 (6 bases). V lost 1 base, J lost 2 bases, and 11 bases lay in between. Germline CDR1 and CDR2: MNHEY and SMNVEV (reference sequence). The CDR3 contains 16 residues. The CDR3 loop is CASSLFWGPTNEKLFF. The CDR3 nucleotides read TGTGCCAGCAGTTTATTCTGGGGGCCGACTAATGAAAAACTGTTTTTT.

The rearrangement uses TRBV5-1 and TRBJ2-7; 9 bases line up with TRBD2. Looked up from germline, CDR1 is SGHRS and CDR2 is YFSETQ. This CDR3 comprises 19 residues. After removal of 4 bases from V and 5 bases from J, the junction contained 22 bases not matched to a gene. CDR3 nucleotide sequence: TGCGCCAGCAGCCCGCGACAGGGAGTAGCGGGGGCCCTTTCGGACGAGCAGTACTTC. This sequence encodes CASSPRQGVAGALSDEQYF.